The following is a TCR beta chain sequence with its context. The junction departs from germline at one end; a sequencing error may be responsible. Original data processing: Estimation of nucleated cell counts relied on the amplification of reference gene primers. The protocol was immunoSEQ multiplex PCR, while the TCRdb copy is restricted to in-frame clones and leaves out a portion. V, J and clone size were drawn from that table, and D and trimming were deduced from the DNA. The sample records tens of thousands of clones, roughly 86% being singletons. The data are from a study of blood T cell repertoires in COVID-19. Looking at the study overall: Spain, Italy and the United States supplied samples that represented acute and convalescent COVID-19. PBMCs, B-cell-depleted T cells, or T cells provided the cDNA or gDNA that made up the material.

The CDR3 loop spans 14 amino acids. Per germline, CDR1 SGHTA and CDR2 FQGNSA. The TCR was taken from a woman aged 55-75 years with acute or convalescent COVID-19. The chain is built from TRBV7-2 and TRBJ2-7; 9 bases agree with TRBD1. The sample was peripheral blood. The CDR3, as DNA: TGTGCCAGCAGCTTAGCGCGAGGGACAGGGATTCACGACTTC. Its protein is CASSLARGTGIHDF.